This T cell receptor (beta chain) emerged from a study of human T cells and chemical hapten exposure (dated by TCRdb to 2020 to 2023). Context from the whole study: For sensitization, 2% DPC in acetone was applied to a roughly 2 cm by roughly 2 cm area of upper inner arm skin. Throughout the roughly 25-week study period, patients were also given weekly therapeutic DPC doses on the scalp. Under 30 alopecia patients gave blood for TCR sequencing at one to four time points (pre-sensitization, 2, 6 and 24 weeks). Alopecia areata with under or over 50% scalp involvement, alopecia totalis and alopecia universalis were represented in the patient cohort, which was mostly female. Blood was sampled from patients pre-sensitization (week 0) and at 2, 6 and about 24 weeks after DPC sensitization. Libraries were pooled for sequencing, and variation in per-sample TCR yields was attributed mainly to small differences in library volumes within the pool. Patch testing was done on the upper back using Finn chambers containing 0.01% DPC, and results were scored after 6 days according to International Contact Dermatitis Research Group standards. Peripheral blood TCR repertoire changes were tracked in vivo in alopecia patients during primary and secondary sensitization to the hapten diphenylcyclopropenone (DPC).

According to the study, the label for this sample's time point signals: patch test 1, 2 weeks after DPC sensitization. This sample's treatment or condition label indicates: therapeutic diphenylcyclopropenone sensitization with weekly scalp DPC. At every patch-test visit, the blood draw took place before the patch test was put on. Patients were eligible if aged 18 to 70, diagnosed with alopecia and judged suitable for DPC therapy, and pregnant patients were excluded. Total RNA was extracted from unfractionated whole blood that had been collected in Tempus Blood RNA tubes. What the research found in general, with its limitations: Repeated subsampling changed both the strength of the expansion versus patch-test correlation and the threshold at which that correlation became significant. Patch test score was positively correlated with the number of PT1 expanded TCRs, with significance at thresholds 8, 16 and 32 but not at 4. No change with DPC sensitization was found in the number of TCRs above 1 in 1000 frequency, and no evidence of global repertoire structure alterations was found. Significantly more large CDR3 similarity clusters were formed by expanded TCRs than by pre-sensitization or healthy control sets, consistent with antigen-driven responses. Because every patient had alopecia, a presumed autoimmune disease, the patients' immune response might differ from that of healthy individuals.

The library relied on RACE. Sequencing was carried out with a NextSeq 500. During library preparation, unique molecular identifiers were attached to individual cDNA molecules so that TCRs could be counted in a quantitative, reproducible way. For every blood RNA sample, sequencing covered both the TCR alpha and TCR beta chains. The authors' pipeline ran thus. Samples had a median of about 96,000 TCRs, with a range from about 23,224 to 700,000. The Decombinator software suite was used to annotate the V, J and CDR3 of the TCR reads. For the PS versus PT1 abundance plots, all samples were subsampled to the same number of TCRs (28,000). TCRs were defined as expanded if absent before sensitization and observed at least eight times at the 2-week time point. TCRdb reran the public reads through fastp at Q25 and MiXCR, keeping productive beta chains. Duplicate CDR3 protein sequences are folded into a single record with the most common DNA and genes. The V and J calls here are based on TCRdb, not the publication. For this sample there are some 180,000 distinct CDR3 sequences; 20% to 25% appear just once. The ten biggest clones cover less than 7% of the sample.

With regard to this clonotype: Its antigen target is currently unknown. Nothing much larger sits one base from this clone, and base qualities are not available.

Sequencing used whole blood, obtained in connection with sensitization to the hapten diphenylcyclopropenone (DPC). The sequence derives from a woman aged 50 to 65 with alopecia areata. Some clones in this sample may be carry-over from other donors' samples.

The CDR3 reads CASSSTIAGGQETQYF. The DNA reads TGCGCCAGCAGCTCGACCATAGCGGGAGGGCAAGAGACCCAGTACTTC. This chain joins TRBV5-1 to TRBJ2-5; TRBD2 agrees with 11 junctional bases. The CDR3 covers 16 residues, taking in both the cysteine and the phenylalanine. CDR3 DNA only is kept here, 48 bases in frame from base 1. The germline V gene gives CDR1 as SGHRS and CDR2 as YFSETQ. Germline trimming: 3 bases from V, 2 bases from J; junction bases outside gene matches: 6.